Included here is one T cell receptor (beta chain) sequence, with context. Its antigen is still unknown. This entry is derived from a study of shared clonotypes between healthy human individuals. The CDR3 runs to 16 residues. CDR1 and CDR2 (germline): SNHLY, FYNNEI. With 7 bases removed from V and 0 bases from J, the gap between germline ends came to 15 bases. The study's findings and limits: Owing to a small donor count, the genetic and exposure-history diversity represented was limited.

This was a deep-level run. The method was immunoSEQ multiplex PCR; TCRdb's version includes in-frame clones alone and lacks a portion of them. This table holds under 1,100,000 clones, roughly 80% found once. The donors, all of them Caucasian adults, lived in Nashville, Tennessee. J is TRBJ2-2 and V is TRBV2; unclear D gene. The clonotype comes from a man aged 18 to 30 in good health. The source material was memory CD4+ T cells sorted from blood. Specified subset: CD45RA-negative fraction. CDR3 in amino acids: CASTVRYTSNTGELFF. CDR3 DNA sequence: TGTGCCAGCACTGTCAGGTACACTTCGAACACCGGGGAGCTGTTTTTT.